These 30 T cell receptor beta chains were sequenced from one sample in a study of human T cells and chemical hapten exposure. TCRdb analysed the RACE reads with MiXCR anew, one entry per CDR3 protein. The sample includes 120,000 or so distinct CDR3 sequences, roughly 12% of them seen just once. Documented time point: patch test 3, about 24 weeks after DPC sensitization. Treatment specified: therapeutic diphenylcyclopropenone sensitization with weekly scalp DPC. The source material was whole blood, sampled in connection with sensitization to the hapten diphenylcyclopropenone (DPC). The receptors stem from a woman aged 50 to 60 with alopecia areata. Some clones in this sample may be carry-over from other donors' samples.

The V and J genes are TRBV29-1 and TRBJ1-5, with 7 nucleotides matching TRBD1. Germline CDR1 and CDR2: SQVTM and ANQGSEA. Germline trimming cut 6 bases from V and 5 bases from J; bases unmatched to any gene: 7. There are 13 residues in the CDR3. As DNA, the CDR3 is TGCAGCGTGGCGGACAGGCGAGATCAGCCCCAGCATTTT. Protein sequence: CSVADRRDQPQHF.

This clonotype was seen at least ten times. J is TRBJ2-1 and V is TRBV12-3 or TRBV12-4; D is perhaps TRBD1 or TRBD2 (6 bases each). This CDR3 is 15 amino acids long. Trimming cost V 2 bases and J 9 bases, with 17 bases left between them. As DNA, the CDR3 is TGTGCCAGCAGTTTAACCGGGGGCGTAAAGGGTGAGCAGTTCTTC. This gives the protein CASSLTGGVKGEQFF.

This clonotype has a count of ten or more. The rearrangement links TRBV30 to TRBJ2-3; no reliable D call. The CDR3 is made up of 12 amino acids. Trimming removed 0 bases at V and 4 bases at J, with 5 bases between. CDR1 and CDR2 (germline): GTSNPN, SVGIG (reference sequence). The CDR3 DNA sequence: TGTGCCTGGAGTGTAGCTGCAGATACGCAGTATTTT. It yields the protein CAWSVAADTQYF.

The gene calls are TRBV20-1 and TRBJ2-3; unclear D gene. The V end was cut by 4 bases, the J end by 2 bases, with 16 bases between. The CDR3 extends over 15 amino acids. Germline V gives CDR1 DFQATT, CDR2 SNEGSKA (reference sequence). This CDR3 is CSANLLQTFTDTQYF. In DNA form, the CDR3 reads TGCAGTGCTAATTTGTTACAAACCTTCACAGATACGCAGTATTTT.

This clonotype was detected a few times. The V call is TRBV2, the J call TRBJ1-2; TRBD1 is a possible D gene (6 bases). Per germline, CDR1 SNHLY and CDR2 FYNNEI. The CDR3 is 11 residues long. The germline V and J ends were trimmed by 9 bases and 3 bases, with 8 bases remaining between them. The CDR3 is CAREGDYGYTF. DNA of the CDR3: TGTGCCAGGGAGGGGGACTATGGCTACACCTTC.

This chain joins TRBV29-1 and TRBJ2-7, with D perhaps matching TRBD1 or TRBD2 (5 bases each). CDR3 size: 15 residues. The germline gives CDR1 SQVTM, CDR2 ANQGSEA. The V and J ends lost 2 bases and 0 bases respectively, with 14 bases between them. The CDR3 region is CSVELPRAGSYEQYF. The CDR3 nucleotides read TGCAGCGTTGAACTTCCCAGGGCGGGCTCCTACGAGCAGTACTTC.

This clonotype was counted ten times or more. The V call is TRBV7-9, the J call TRBJ1-5; D perhaps matches TRBD1 (5 bases). Trimming took 1 base from V and 5 from J, leaving 9 bases between them. Germline loops: CDR1 SEHNR, CDR2 FQNEAQ (reference sequence). The CDR3 loop spans 14 amino acids. CDR3 sequence: CASSLVEGYQPQHF. In nucleotides, the CDR3 is TGTGCCAGCAGCTTAGTGGAGGGGTATCAGCCCCAGCATTTT.

The rearrangement uses TRBV24-1 and TRBJ2-1, with unresolved D. Trimming took 3 bases from V and 8 from J, leaving 19 bases between them. The CDR3 sequence is 16 residues long. Germline CDR1 and CDR2: KGHDR and SFDVKD. The CDR3 sequence is CATSDRVSLRSHEQFF. The CDR3 DNA follows: TGTGCCACCAGTGATAGGGTCTCATTAAGGTCCCATGAGCAGTTCTTC.

The V call is TRBV29-1, the J call TRBJ1-2, with D hard to call. V was trimmed by 2 bases and J by 4 bases, leaving 11 bases between them. Per germline, CDR1 SQVTM and CDR2 ANQGSEA. CDR3 size: 13 residues. The CDR3 here is CSVESGMLYGYTF. DNA of the CDR3: TGCAGCGTTGAATCTGGCATGCTCTATGGCTACACCTTC.

This clonotype was recorded a few times. V usage is TRBV25-1 and J usage is TRBJ2-5; a weak D match, TRBD2 (5 bases). The CDR3 is 13 residues long. Germline loops: CDR1 MGHDK, CDR2 SYGVNS. Between the trimmed V and J ends, which lost 6 bases and 2 bases, there was a span of 10 bases. The CDR3 sequence is CASSKAEQETQYF. CDR3 nucleotide sequence: TGTGCCAGCAGCAAAGCGGAGCAAGAGACCCAGTACTTC.

Written as DNA, the CDR3 is TGCGCCAGCAGAGACAGGGTAGGGACTGAAGCTTTCTTT. It codes for CASRDRVGTEAFF. This chain joins TRBV5-1 and TRBJ1-1; TRBD1 matches 7 bases. The V gene's germline CDR1 is SGHRS and CDR2 YFSETQ. There are 13 residues in the CDR3. V was clipped by 5 bases and J by 5 bases; unmatched bases: 6.

This clonotype has a handful of counts. This chain links TRBV29-1 with TRBJ2-3; the D is unclear. The CDR3 contains 11 residues. CDR1 is SQVTM, CDR2 ANQGSEA, per germline. V was clipped by 2 bases and J by 5 bases, with 5 bases between them. CDR3 in DNA: TGCAGCGTTGAATGGATAGATACGCAGTATTTT. It yields the protein CSVEWIDTQYF.

CDR3 region: CASSGRLAGVTTDTQYF. The CDR3 coding sequence is TGTGCCAGCAGCGGCCGACTAGCGGGGGTCACCACAGATACGCAGTATTTT. V and J are TRBV9 and TRBJ2-3, with 12 nucleotides matching TRBD2. Germline CDR1 is SGDLS and CDR2 is YYNGEE. V gave up 3 bases and J gave up 2 bases; unmatched junction bases: 7. The CDR3 runs to 17 residues.

This clonotype showed up just a few times. Written as DNA, the CDR3 is TGCGCCAGCAGCCAAGACGCACACCCACTAGCGGTTTACAATGAGCAGTTCTTC. Protein product: CASSQDAHPLAVYNEQFF. The chain has TRBV4-3 and TRBJ2-1; TRBD2 agrees at 8 bases. The trim removed 0 bases at V and 4 bases at J, leaving 11 bases unmatched. The CDR3 has 18 residues. CDR1 and CDR2 from the germline V gene are LGHNA and YSLEER.

This clonotype was seen many times. V gene TRBV29-1 combines with J gene TRBJ2-7; TRBD1 is a possible D gene (5 bases). The V end was cut by 3 bases, the J end by 0 bases, with 12 bases between. The CDR3 runs 14 residues. Looked up from germline, CDR1 is SQVTM and CDR2 is ANQGSEA. CDR3 residues: CSVEGQGSSYEQYF. The CDR3 nucleotides are TGCAGCGTTGAGGGCCAGGGAAGCTCCTACGAGCAGTACTTC.

This chain connects TRBV27 to TRBJ1-4, with D unresolved. Germline V gene data show CDR1 as MNHEY and CDR2 as SMNVEV (reference sequence). This CDR3 comprises 15 residues. V was trimmed by 7 bases and J by 4 bases, leaving 16 bases between them. The CDR3 spells CASTTYRANNEKLFF. The CDR3 bases are TGTGCCAGCACTACATACCGGGCCAATAATGAAAAACTGTTTTTT.

This chain links TRBV28 with TRBJ2-7; the D gene is possibly TRBD2 (6 bases). This CDR3 contains 14 residues. CDR1 is MDHEN and CDR2 is SYDVKM in the germline V gene. Deletions cut 5 bases from V and 3 bases from J, with 14 bases between. The CDR3 region has the DNA TGTGCCAGCAGTCCTGGGACTCGACGCTACGAGCAGTACTTC. Translating it yields CASSPGTRRYEQYF.

The chain combines TRBV20-1 with TRBJ1-1; TRBD1 aligns across 8 bases. This CDR3 comprises 13 residues. Germline CDR1 is DFQATT and CDR2 is SNEGSKA (reference sequence). V was pared by 5 bases and J by 0 bases, with 2 bases of the junction left unmatched. DNA of the CDR3: TGCAGTGCTCCCAGGGGGCTGAACACTGAAGCTTTCTTT. Its protein product is CSAPRGLNTEAFF.

The J gene is TRBJ2-1, the V gene TRBV9, with D possibly being TRBD1 (5 bases). V was pared by 3 bases and J by 5 bases, with 15 bases between. CDR3 length equals 15 residues. Germline V gives CDR1 SGDLS, CDR2 YYNGEE. The CDR3 bases are TGTGCCAGCAGCGCGAACCCACAGGTTGACAATGAGCAGTTCTTC. Its protein is CASSANPQVDNEQFF.

This clonotype was found many times. The chain joins TRBV7-2 to TRBJ1-2; D is undetermined. The CDR3 is 14 residues long. V dropped 8 bases and J dropped 0 bases, with 13 bases sitting between them. Germline V gene sequence: CDR1 SGHTA, CDR2 FQGNSA. CDR3 protein: CASRPTGANYGYTF. The CDR3 DNA reads as TGTGCCAGCCGCCCGACCGGAGCTAACTATGGCTACACCTTC.

This clonotype was seen only a few times. V and J are TRBV29-1 and TRBJ2-3; tentative D call: TRBD1 (7 bases). From germline, CDR1 is SQVTM and CDR2 ANQGSEA. CDR3 size: 14 residues. V lost 4 bases and J lost 5, with 16 bases in between. CDR3 nucleotide sequence: TGCAGCGTTGCCCCAGGGGGGCAAGGAGATACGCAGTATTTT. It translates to CSVAPGGQGDTQYF.

The CDR3 loop reads CASSLEWGEPQHF. The DNA of the CDR3 is TGCGCCAGCAGCTTGGAGTGGGGCGAGCCCCAGCATTTT. This rearrangement joins TRBV5-1 to TRBJ1-5; a possible D gene is TRBD1 (5 bases). Trimming took off 0 bases at V and 8 bases at J, with 9 bases between the two ends. Germline lookup yields CDR1 SGHRS and CDR2 YFSETQ. The CDR3 extends over 13 amino acids.

This clonotype has more than one count but fewer than ten. V gene TRBV5-1 combines with J gene TRBJ2-7; 10 bases line up with TRBD2. The germline V gene encodes CDR1 SGHRS and CDR2 YFSETQ. V dropped 0 bases and J dropped 4; count of bases not matched to a gene: 4. CDR3 size: 15 residues. CDR3 bases: TGCGCCAGCAGCTTGGGACTAGCGGGCCGGTACGAGCAGTACTTC. This gives the protein CASSLGLAGRYEQYF.

The table lists this clonotype with a few counts. This chain uses TRBV7-2 with TRBJ2-7; D ambiguous. The CDR3 runs 14 residues. V was shortened by 1 base and J by 3 bases, with 10 bases between the two germline ends. Germline assignment: CDR1 SGHTA and CDR2 FQGNSA. CDR3 DNA: TGTGCCAGCAGCTTAGAGGTTCGTGGCTACGAGCAGTACTTC. Protein product: CASSLEVRGYEQYF.

This clonotype was seen only a few times. This CDR3 is CASSGAQGAFF. CDR3 coding DNA: TGTGCCAGCAGTGGGGCCCAGGGAGCTTTCTTT. J is TRBJ1-1 and V is TRBV12-3 or TRBV12-4, with D possibly TRBD1 on 5 matching bases. The CDR3 is 11 residues long. V lost 5 bases and J lost 10, with 11 bases in between.

The sample holds a few counts of this clonotype. This rearrangement joins TRBV7-8 to TRBJ1-5; 8 bases map to TRBD1. The ends lost 5 bases at V and 7 bases at J; junction bases unmatched: 10. Germline V gene sequence: CDR1 SGHVS, CDR2 FQNEAQ. The CDR3 sequence is 15 residues long. The CDR3 loop reads CASSPARTGKQPQHF. The DNA for the CDR3 is TGTGCCAGCAGCCCGGCCCGGACAGGGAAGCAGCCCCAGCATTTT.

There are many counts of this clonotype. The chain joins TRBV5-6 to TRBJ1-3, with D possibly matching TRBD1 (6 bases). In germline, CDR1 is SGHDT, CDR2 YYEEEE. Trimming took 3 bases from V and 0 from J, leaving 10 bases between them. The CDR3 extends over 15 amino acids. CDR3 in DNA: TGTGCCAGCAGCTCGGACAGTTCCTCTGGAAACACCATATATTTT. Translating gives CASSSDSSSGNTIYF.

This clonotype was picked up many times. The chain combines TRBV12-3 or TRBV12-4 with TRBJ2-3; D unclear. The CDR3 runs to 13 residues. V lost 6 bases and J lost 1, with 8 bases in between. The CDR3 loop reads CASRTIGTDTQYF. Written as DNA, the CDR3 is TGTGCCAGCAGGACGATAGGCACAGATACGCAGTATTTT.

The chain employs TRBV7-2 and TRBJ1-1, with 8 nucleotides matching TRBD1. In germline, CDR1 is SGHTA, CDR2 FQGNSA. Trimming cost V 5 bases and J 5 bases; bases outside gene matches: 7. This CDR3 region has 14 residues. The CDR3: CASSLRTGTTEAFF. CDR3 coding DNA: TGTGCCAGCAGCCTGAGGACAGGGACGACTGAAGCTTTCTTT.

This clonotype appeared a few times. The chain links TRBV9 to TRBJ1-5; D unresolved. This CDR3 has 14 amino acids. Per the germline V gene, CDR1 is SGDLS and CDR2 is YYNGEE. V shed 0 bases and J shed 4 bases, with 8 bases lying between them. The CDR3 region is CASSVGQANQPQHF. The CDR3 DNA reads TGTGCCAGCAGCGTAGGTCAGGCTAATCAGCCCCAGCATTTT.